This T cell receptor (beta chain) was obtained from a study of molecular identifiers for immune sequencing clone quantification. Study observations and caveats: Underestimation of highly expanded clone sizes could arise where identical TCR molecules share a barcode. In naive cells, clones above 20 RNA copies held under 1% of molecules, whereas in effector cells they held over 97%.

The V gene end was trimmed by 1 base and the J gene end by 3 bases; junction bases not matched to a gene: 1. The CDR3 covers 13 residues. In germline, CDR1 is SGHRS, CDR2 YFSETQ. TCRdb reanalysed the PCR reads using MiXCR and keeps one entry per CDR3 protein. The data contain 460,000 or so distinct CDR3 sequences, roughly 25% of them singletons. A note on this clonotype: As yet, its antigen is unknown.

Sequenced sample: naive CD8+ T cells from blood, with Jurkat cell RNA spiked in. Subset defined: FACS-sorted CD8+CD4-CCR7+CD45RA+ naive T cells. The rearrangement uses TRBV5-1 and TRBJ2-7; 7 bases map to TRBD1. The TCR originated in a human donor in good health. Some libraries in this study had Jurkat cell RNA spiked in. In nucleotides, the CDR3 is TGCGCCAGCAGCTTGCGGACAGGCTACGAGCAGTACTTC. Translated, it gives CASSLRTGYEQYF. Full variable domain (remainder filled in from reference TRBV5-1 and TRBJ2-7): KAGVTQTPRYLIKTRGQQVTLSCSPISGHRSVSWYQQTPGQGLQFLFEYFSETQRNKGNFPGRFSGRQFSNSRSEMNVSTLELGDSALYLCASSLRTGYEQYFGPGTRLTVT.